This T cell receptor beta chain was obtained from a study of beta chain features in type 1 diabetes. As for this clone: Its antigen is currently unknown.

Study conclusions and caveats: Moderate but significant shortening of TCRB CDR3s was recorded in all four CD4+ subsets from Type 1 diabetes patients.

V shed 3 bases and J 1 base; nucleotides not matched to a gene: 6. The CDR3 sequence is 17 residues long. The V gene's germline CDR1 is SGHRS and CDR2 YFSETQ. Investigators reverse transcribed all isolated RNA, so they sequenced expressed TCRB transcripts. TCRdb's copy holds only in-frame clones and misses some; the assay was immunoSEQ multiplex PCR. In the table there are under 200,000 clones, about 8.3% of which are singletons. The chain employs TRBV5-1 and TRBJ2-5, with 13 bases identical to TRBD2. Sequencing was carried out using central memory CD4+ T cells from blood. This receptor was taken from a woman between 18 and 29 years old with type 1 diabetes. Here the CDR3 DNA reads TGCGCCAGCAGCTCCGGACTAGCGGGGGCCCCCCAAGAGACCCAGTACTTC. Amino acids: CASSSGLAGAPQETQYF.